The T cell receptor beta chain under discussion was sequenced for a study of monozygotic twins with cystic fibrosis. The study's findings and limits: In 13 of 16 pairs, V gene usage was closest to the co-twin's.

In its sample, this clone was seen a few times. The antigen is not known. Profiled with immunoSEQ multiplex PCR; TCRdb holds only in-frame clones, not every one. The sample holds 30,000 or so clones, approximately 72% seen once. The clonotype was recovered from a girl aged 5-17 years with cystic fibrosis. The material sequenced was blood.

CDR3 amino acids: CASSPGTATFEAFF. For the CDR3, the DNA is TGTGCCAGCAGCCCCGGGACAGCCACTTTTGAAGCTTTCTTT. The chain employs TRBV28 and TRBJ1-1, with 7 bases aligning to TRBD1. V trimming: 6 bases; J trimming: 7 bases; junction bases outside the gene matches: 11. The CDR3 sequence is 14 residues long. CDR1 is MDHEN, CDR2 SYDVKM, per germline.